This passage covers 25 T cell receptor beta chains from one sample sequenced in a study of blood T cell repertoires in COVID-19 (dated by TCRdb to 2018 to 2021). Receptor libraries were prepared by the immunoSEQ multiplex PCR assay. TCRdb obtained this table from immuneACCESS and retained in-frame rearrangements with V and J assigned. These tables miss some clones; where compared with another copy, unresolved V genes account for less than half of the shortfall, and the remainder is unexplained. This sample comprises approximately 60,000 clones, approximately 80% of them detected only once. Around 21% of the sample goes to the ten largest clones. Sequenced input: peripheral blood. The receptors derive from a woman of 80 years or more with active or convalescent COVID-19.

This clone was picked up a small number of times. The CDR3 nucleotides are TGTGCCAGCACCCGGGACAGGGGGCTGGAATCACCCCTCCACTTT. Translated: CASTRDRGLESPLHF. The chain has TRBV27 and TRBJ1-6; 12 positions match TRBD1. J lost 10 bases, V lost 7 bases, and 8 bases had no gene match. Germline V gene lookup returns CDR1 MNHEY and CDR2 SMNVEV (reference sequence). The CDR3 consists of 15 residues.

This chain uses TRBV5-1 with TRBJ2-3; no reliable D call. The CDR3 extends over 12 amino acids. The V and J ends lost 1 base and 7 bases respectively, with 7 bases between them. Per germline, CDR1 SGHRS and CDR2 YFSETQ. The CDR3 nucleotides are TGCGCCAGCAGCTTGAGCCTGAATACGCAGTATTTT. Its protein product is CASSLSLNTQYF.

V gene TRBV7-2 combines with J gene TRBJ1-2; maybe TRBD1 (5 bases). Germline V lookup: CDR1 SGHTA, CDR2 FQGNSA. The V end was cut by 5 bases, the J end by 2 bases, with 12 bases between. The CDR3 has 14 residues. The CDR3 coding sequence is TGTGCCAGCAGCATTGTGCGGGGGAACTATGGCTACACCTTC. Translating it yields CASSIVRGNYGYTF.

A word on this clone: This same CDR3 is encoded by further DNA sequences in the sample. The chain carries TRBV2 and TRBJ1-3; D unclear. Germline CDR1 reads SNHLY; CDR2 reads FYNNEI. The CDR3 sequence is 12 residues long. V lost 3 bases and J 4 bases, leaving 4 bases between the germline ends. The CDR3 spells CASSDRGNTIYF. The DNA of the CDR3 is TGTGCCAGCAGTGACAGGGGAAACACCATATATTTT.

V is TRBV7-2 and J is TRBJ2-2; D is possibly TRBD1 (5 bases). Trimming cost V 4 bases and J 5 bases, with 14 bases left between them. This CDR3 comprises 15 residues. Looked up from germline, CDR1 is SGHTA and CDR2 is FQGNSA. The CDR3 reads CASSYPTSGTGELFF. The CDR3 DNA sequence: TGTGCCAGCAGCTATCCGACGTCAGGGACCGGGGAGCTGTTTTTT.

The chain links TRBV19 to TRBJ2-1; possible D gene TRBD2, 7 bases. Trimming stripped 5 bases from V and 4 bases from J, with 18 bases between. Per germline, CDR1 LNHDA and CDR2 SQIVND (reference sequence). This CDR3 region has 16 residues. CDR3 DNA: TGTGCCAGTAGTCCTGAGTCGGAGGGGGGGTACAATGAGCAGTTCTTC. It yields the protein CASSPESEGGYNEQFF.

This chain connects TRBV15 to TRBJ1-1, with TRBD1 matching over 10 bases. This CDR3 contains 14 residues. With 8 bases clipped from V and 4 bases from J, the junction kept 7 bases outside the gene matches. Germline assignment: CDR1 LNHNV and CDR2 YYDKDF (reference sequence). Written as DNA, the CDR3 is TGTGCCACCCACGTGGACAGGGGGGGCACTGAAGCTTTCTTT. Translating it yields CATHVDRGGTEAFF. Supplemented by reference TRBV15 and TRBJ1-1, the full variable domain reads DAMVIQNPRYQVTQFGKPVTLSCSQTLNHNVMYWYQQKSSQAPKLLFHYYDKDFNNEADTPDNFQSRRPNTSFCFLDIRSPGLGDTAMYLCATHVDRGGTEAFFGQGTRLTVV.

The chain recombines TRBV6-5 with TRBJ2-7; D not certain. V was shortened by 6 bases and J by 3 bases, with 6 bases between the two germline ends. From germline, CDR1 is MNHEY and CDR2 SVGAGI. The CDR3 is 11 amino acids. CDR3 sequence (DNA): TGTGCCAGCAGCCAACACTACGAGCAGTACTTC. Its protein product is CASSQHYEQYF.

The chain recombines TRBV5-1 with TRBJ2-7, with D uncertain. Trimming took off 3 bases at V and 2 bases at J, with 12 bases between the two ends. Germline CDR1 SGHRS, CDR2 YFSETQ. CDR3 length: 14 residues. The CDR3 protein is CASSSAAGTYEQYF. Here the CDR3 DNA reads TGCGCCAGCAGCTCCGCCGCAGGAACCTACGAGCAGTACTTC. Full variable domain (missing parts from reference TRBV5-1 and TRBJ2-7): KAGVTQTPRYLIKTRGQQVTLSCSPISGHRSVSWYQQTPGQGLQFLFEYFSETQRNKGNFPGRFSGRQFSNSRSEMNVSTLELGDSALYLCASSSAAGTYEQYFGPGTRLTVT.

The rearrangement links TRBV19 to TRBJ2-5, with D possibly matching TRBD1 (5 bases). The CDR3 consists of 13 residues. From germline, CDR1 is LNHDA and CDR2 SQIVND (reference sequence). V was pared by 3 bases and J by 0 bases, with 5 bases between. This chain's CDR3 is CASSIRDQETQYF. The CDR3 DNA reads TGTGCCAGTAGTATCAGGGACCAAGAGACCCAGTACTTC.

The chain has TRBV19 and TRBJ2-6; perhaps TRBD1 as D (5 bases). The CDR3 is 15 residues long. V was shortened by 9 bases and J by 0 bases, with 12 bases between the two germline ends. Germline V CDR1 and CDR2: LNHDA, SQIVND (reference sequence). The CDR3 DNA reads TGTGCCAGCAGGGATGGTTCCTCTGGGGCCAACGTCCTGACTTTC. Translation gives CASRDGSSGANVLTF.

This clone has only one observation. V and J are TRBV5-1 and TRBJ1-1; D may be TRBD1 (6 bases). Trimming removed 4 bases from V and 3 bases from J, with 16 bases in between. This CDR3 has 15 residues. The V gene's germline CDR1 is SGHRS and CDR2 YFSETQ. CDR3 DNA: TGCGCCAGCAGCGACCTTGGGGGCGGCGACACTGAAGCTTTCTTT. This gives the protein CASSDLGGGDTEAFF.

The chain combines TRBV5-1 with TRBJ2-5; TRBD2 matches 7 bases. Germline V gene lookup returns CDR1 SGHRS and CDR2 YFSETQ. CDR3 length: 16 residues. V was pared by 0 bases and J by 0 bases, with 5 bases of the junction left unmatched. The CDR3 sequence: CASSLVGLADQETQYF. The CDR3 DNA is TGCGCCAGCAGCTTGGTGGGGCTAGCGGACCAAGAGACCCAGTACTTC.

This clone was seen more than once but under ten times. The V gene is TRBV7-2, the J gene TRBJ2-5, with 8 bases aligning to TRBD2. CDR1 and CDR2 (germline): SGHTA, FQGNSA. The CDR3 spans 15 residues. V shed 3 bases and J 4 bases; nucleotides not matched to a gene: 7. As DNA, the CDR3 is TGTGCCAGCAGCTTGGGACGGGGGGGCCCAGAGACCCAGTACTTC. Translating it yields CASSLGRGGPETQYF.

This sequence joins TRBV11-3 and TRBJ2-3, with D perhaps matching TRBD2 (5 bases). The CDR3 extends over 15 amino acids. V was cut by 4 bases and J by 0 bases, with 11 bases left in between. Germline loops: CDR1 SGHNT, CDR2 YENEEA. CDR3: CASSSRETSTDTQYF. The CDR3, as DNA: TGTGCCAGCAGCTCGAGGGAGACTAGCACAGATACGCAGTATTTT.

CDR3 amino acids: CASSGQGAGYGYTF. CDR3 sequence (DNA): TGTGCCAGCAGTGGACAGGGGGCTGGCTATGGCTACACCTTC. The V and J genes are TRBV2 and TRBJ1-2; 10 nucleotides agree with TRBD1. V was clipped by 4 bases and J by 4 bases; unmatched bases: 3. CDR1 and CDR2 from the germline V gene are SNHLY and FYNNEI. This CDR3 has 14 residues.

The rearrangement links TRBV2 to TRBJ1-5, with 7 bases matching TRBD1. This CDR3 is 15 amino acids long. Germline CDR1 is SNHLY and CDR2 is FYNNEI. Trimming at V came to 4 bases and at J to 0 bases, leaving 3 bases not matched to a gene. CDR3 loop: CASSADRASNQPQHF. CDR3 in DNA: TGTGCCAGCAGTGCCGACAGGGCTAGCAATCAGCCCCAGCATTTT.

The rearrangement links TRBV7-6 to TRBJ1-3; D may be TRBD1 (6 bases). The CDR3 spans 14 residues. CDR1 is SGHVS and CDR2 is FNYEAQ in the germline V gene. V was clipped by 6 bases and J by 1 base, with 10 bases between them. Here the CDR3 DNA reads TGTGCCAGCAGATCTACAGGGTCTGGAAACACCATATATTTT. Translation: CASRSTGSGNTIYF.

The rearrangement joins TRBV9 to TRBJ1-2; tentative D call: TRBD1 (6 bases). V dropped 2 bases and J dropped 4 bases, with 12 bases sitting between them. The CDR3 contains 14 residues. The germline V gene has CDR1 SGDLS and CDR2 YYNGEE. CDR3 nucleotides: TGTGCCAGCAGCGTCGTCGACAGGCGCTATGGCTACACCTTC. It translates to CASSVVDRRYGYTF. The full variable domain, rest sourced from reference TRBV9 and TRBJ1-2, is DSGVTQTPKHLITATGQRVTLRCSPRSGDLSVYWYQQSLDQGLQFLIQYYNGEERAKGNILERFSAQQFPDLHSELNLSSLELGDSALYFCASSVVDRRYGYTFGSGTRLTVV.

This chain connects TRBV14 to TRBJ1-1, with D hard to call. V was clipped by 1 base and J by 1 base, with 7 bases between them. The CDR3 contains 14 residues. The germline CDR1 and CDR2 sequences are SGHDN and FVKESK. The CDR3 here is CASSQVSWNTEAFF. The CDR3 DNA sequence: TGTGCCAGCAGCCAAGTTTCGTGGAACACTGAAGCTTTCTTT.

Only one count was recorded for this clone. The chain uses TRBV5-4 and TRBJ2-5, with a possible D match to TRBD1 (6 bases). The CDR3 length is 14 residues. V dropped 5 bases and J dropped 1 base, with 12 bases sitting between them. The germline gives CDR1 SGHNT, CDR2 YYREEE (reference sequence). CDR3 sequence reads: CASRSLGGQETQYF. The DNA for the CDR3 is TGTGCCAGCAGATCTCTAGGGGGCCAAGAGACCCAGTACTTC. Full variable domain (missing parts from reference TRBV5-4 and TRBJ2-5): ETGVTQSPTHLIKTRGQQVTLRCSSQSGHNTVSWYQQALGQGPQFIFQYYREEENGRGNFPPRFSGLQFPNYSSELNVNALELDDSALYLCASRSLGGQETQYFGPGTRLLVL.

This clone has just a few counts. The chain is built from TRBV12-1 and TRBJ1-1; the table assigns TRBD1, which was not confirmed against the DNA. TRBV12-1 constitutes a pseudogene. This CDR3 comprises 14 residues. This CDR3 is CASSGDRGNTEAFF. The CDR3, as DNA: TGTGCCAGCAGCGGAGACAGGGGGAACACTGAAGCTTTCTTT.

This chain uses TRBV5-1 with TRBJ1-3; TRBD1 agrees at 7 bases. The CDR3 has 17 residues. J gave up 0 bases and V 4 bases, and 10 bases lay outside the gene matches. Germline V gene sequence: CDR1 SGHRS, CDR2 YFSETQ. The CDR3 DNA is TGCGCCAGCAGCCTGTTCGGGACAGTCGTCTCTGGAAACACCATATATTTT. Translating it yields CASSLFGTVVSGNTIYF.

The rearrangement joins TRBV6-6 to TRBJ2-7; tentatively, D is TRBD2 (6 bases). The CDR3 sequence is 14 residues long. V shed 6 bases and J shed 0 bases, with 12 bases lying between them. The germline V gene has CDR1 MNHNY and CDR2 SVGAGI (reference sequence). In DNA, the CDR3 is TGTGCCAGCAGCCCCAGGGAGGCCTCCTACGAGCAGTACTTC. Protein: CASSPREASYEQYF.

The chain links TRBV19 to TRBJ2-4, with TRBD1 as a possible D gene (6 bases). Trimming took 5 bases from V and 15 from J, leaving 23 bases between them. In germline, CDR1 is LNHDA, CDR2 SQIVND (reference sequence). This CDR3 spans 14 amino acids. This CDR3 reads CASSANNEAGVGYF. The CDR3 DNA reads as TGTGCCAGTAGTGCAAATAACGAGGCAGGGGTAGGGTACTTC.